This is a list of T cell receptor beta chains from one sample in a study of blood T cell repertoires in COVID-19. Assay used: immunoSEQ multiplex PCR; TCRdb lists only in-frame clones, some missing. The table has 50,000 to 75,000 clones, 76% seen once; the top ten hold around half. Sample: peripheral blood. These receptors came from a woman at least 80 years old with acute or convalescent COVID-19. The CDR3 runs from the conserved cysteine through the conserved F or W. The D gene is left open where the match is weak. A clone size is listed for some rows: how often the clone was seen (once, few, many), or a class if it is expanded.

j_call	v_call	cdr3_length	clone_size	d_call	cdr3_aa	cdr3_nt
TRBJ1-5	TRBV19	15	once	TRBD1	CASSSTGGSGQPQHF	TGTGCCAGTTCCTCAACAGGGGGCAGCGGACAGCCCCAGCATTTT
TRBJ1-3	TRBV27	13	.	TRBD1	CASSRTGGGTIYF	TGTGCCAGCAGCCGGACAGGGGGCGGCACCATATATTTT
TRBJ1-6	TRBV7-8	17	few	.	CASSPAQGGRARSPLHF	TGTGCCAGCAGTCCTGCCCAGGGCGGCAGGGCGCGCTCACCCCTCCACTTT
TRBJ2-1	TRBV29-1	11	.	.	CSGRAWDEQFF	TGCAGCGGGAGGGCCTGGGATGAGCAGTTCTTC
TRBJ2-3	TRBV28	14	.	TRBD2	CASSLPRGVDTQYF	TGTGCCAGCAGTTTACCTCGGGGGGTAGATACGCAGTATTTT
TRBJ2-2	TRBV2	17	few	TRBD2	CASSEARWTSGTGELFF	TGTGCCAGCAGTGAAGCGCGGTGGACTAGCGGCACCGGGGAGCTGTTTTTT
TRBJ2-2	TRBV6-1	16	.	.	CASSDLRQTNTGELFF	TGTGCCAGCAGTGATTTAAGACAGACGAACACCGGGGAGCTGTTTTTT
TRBJ1-5	TRBV2	14	.	.	CASSVDGGNQPQHF	TGTGCCAGCAGTGTTGATGGAGGCAATCAGCCCCAGCATTTT
TRBJ1-4	TRBV2	14	.	.	CASRAQGINEKLFF	TGTGCCAGCAGGGCACAGGGAATTAATGAAAAACTGTTTTTT
TRBJ2-5	TRBV3-1/TRBV3-2	13	.	TRBD2	CASSLAGGETQYF	TGTGCCAGCAGCCTCGCGGGAGGGGAGACCCAGTACTTC
TRBJ1-6	TRBV6-1	17	.	TRBD1	CASSVGTGVSYNSPLHF	TGTGCCAGCAGTGTCGGGACAGGGGTCTCCTATAATTCACCCCTCCACTTT
TRBJ1-5	TRBV6-1	16	.	.	CASSEPGRIKKEPQHF	TGTGCCAGCAGTGAACCCGGCAGGATCAAAAAGGAGCCCCAGCATTTT
TRBJ2-3	TRBV19	15	.	TRBD1	CASSLRTGGTDTQYF	TGTGCCAGTAGTTTACGGACAGGAGGTACAGATACGCAGTATTTT
TRBJ2-1	TRBV6-5	15	once	.	CASSYSSGVYNEQFF	TGTGCCAGCAGTTACTCTAGCGGAGTTTACAATGAGCAGTTCTTC
TRBJ2-1	TRBV13	15	.	TRBD2	CASSYPGLVGNEQFF	TGTGCCAGCAGCTACCCGGGACTAGTCGGCAATGAGCAGTTCTTC
TRBJ2-1	TRBV11-2	16	.	TRBD2	CASSTGTSGAWAEQFF	TGTGCCAGCAGCACGGGGACTAGCGGGGCTTGGGCGGAGCAGTTCTTC
TRBJ2-1	TRBV30	15	.	TRBD2	CAWSGGGSSYNEQFF	TGTGCCTGGAGTGGGGGCGGGAGCTCCTACAATGAGCAGTTCTTC
TRBJ1-2	TRBV9	14	.	TRBD1	CASSADQGAQGYTF	TGTGCCAGCAGCGCCGACCAGGGGGCGCAGGGCTACACCTTC
TRBJ2-7	TRBV7-9	17	.	.	CASSATMGAGKAYEQYF	TGTGCCAGCAGCGCGACCATGGGGGCTGGGAAAGCGTACGAGCAGTACTTC
TRBJ2-2	TRBV5-1	21	.	TRBD2	CASTNDLRRLAGIKNTGELFF	TGCGCCAGCACCAATGACCTCAGGAGACTAGCGGGAATTAAGAACACCGGGGAGCTGTTTTTT
TRBJ1-4	TRBV6-6	13	.	.	CASIPGQNEKLFF	TGTGCCAGCATCCCAGGACAGAATGAAAAACTGTTTTTT
TRBJ2-1	TRBV6-2/TRBV6-3	18	.	TRBD2	CASSYGPGRLAVYNEQFF	TGTGCCAGCAGTTACGGCCCGGGGCGACTAGCGGTTTACAATGAGCAGTTCTTC